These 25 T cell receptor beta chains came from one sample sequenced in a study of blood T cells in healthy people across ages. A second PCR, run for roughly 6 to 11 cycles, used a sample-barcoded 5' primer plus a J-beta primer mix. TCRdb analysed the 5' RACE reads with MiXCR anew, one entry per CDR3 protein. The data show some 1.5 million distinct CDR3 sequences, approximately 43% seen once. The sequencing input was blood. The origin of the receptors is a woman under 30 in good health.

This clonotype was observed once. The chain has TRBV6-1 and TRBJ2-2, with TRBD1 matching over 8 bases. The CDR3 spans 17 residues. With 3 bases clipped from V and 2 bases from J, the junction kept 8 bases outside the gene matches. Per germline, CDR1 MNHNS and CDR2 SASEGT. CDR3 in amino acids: CASSDWADRDNTGELFF. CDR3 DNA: TGTGCCAGCAGTGATTGGGCGGACAGGGACAACACCGGGGAGCTGTTTTTT.

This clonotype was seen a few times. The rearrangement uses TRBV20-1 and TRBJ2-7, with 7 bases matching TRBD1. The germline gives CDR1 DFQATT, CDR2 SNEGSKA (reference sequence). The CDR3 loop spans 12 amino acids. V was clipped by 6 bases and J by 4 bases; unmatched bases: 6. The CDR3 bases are TGCAGTGCCACTCAGGGGGTTTACGAGCAGTACTTC. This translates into CSATQGVYEQYF.

In DNA, the CDR3 is TGTGCCAGCAGCGTAGAACTGAATGAGCAGTTCTTC. This translates into CASSVELNEQFF. The genes are TRBV9 and TRBJ2-1; D remains ambiguous. Trimming shortened V by 0 bases and J by 7 bases, and 5 bases separated the two germline ends. The CDR3 is made up of 12 amino acids. Germline CDR1 reads SGDLS; CDR2 reads YYNGEE.

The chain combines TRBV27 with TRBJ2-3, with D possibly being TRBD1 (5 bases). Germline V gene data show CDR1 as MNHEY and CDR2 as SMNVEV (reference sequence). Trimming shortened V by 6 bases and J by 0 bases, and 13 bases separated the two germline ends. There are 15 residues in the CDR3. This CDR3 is CASSQGMTSTDTQYF. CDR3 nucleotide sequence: TGTGCCAGCAGCCAGGGTATGACTAGCACAGATACGCAGTATTTT.

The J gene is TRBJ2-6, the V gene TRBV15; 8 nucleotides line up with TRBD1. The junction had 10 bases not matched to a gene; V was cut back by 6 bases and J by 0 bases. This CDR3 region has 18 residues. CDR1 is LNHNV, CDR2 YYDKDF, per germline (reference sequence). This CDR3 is CATSPRDRYFSGANVLTF. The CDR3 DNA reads TGTGCCACCAGTCCCAGGGACAGGTACTTCTCTGGGGCCAACGTCCTGACTTTC.

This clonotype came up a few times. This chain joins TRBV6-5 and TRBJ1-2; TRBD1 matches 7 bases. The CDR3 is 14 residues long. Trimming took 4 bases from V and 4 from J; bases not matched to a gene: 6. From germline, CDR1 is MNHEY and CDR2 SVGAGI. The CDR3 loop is CASSFDRVPYGYTF. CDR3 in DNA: TGTGCCAGCAGTTTCGACAGGGTCCCCTATGGCTACACCTTC.

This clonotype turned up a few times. DNA for the CDR3: TGTGCCAGCAGCCAAGATTGGGGGGAGACCTACAATGAGCAGTTCTTC. Residues: CASSQDWGETYNEQFF. This sequence joins TRBV14 and TRBJ2-1; a possible D gene is TRBD2 (6 bases). The CDR3 consists of 16 residues. Trimming cost V 0 bases and J 2 bases, with 11 bases left between them. The germline CDR1 and CDR2 sequences are SGHDN and FVKESK.

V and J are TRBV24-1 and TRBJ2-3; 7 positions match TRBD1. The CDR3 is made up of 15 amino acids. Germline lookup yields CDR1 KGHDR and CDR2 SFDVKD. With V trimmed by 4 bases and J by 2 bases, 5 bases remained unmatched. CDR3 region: CATSEKTGYTDTQYF. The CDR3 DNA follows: TGTGCCACCAGTGAAAAGACAGGGTACACAGATACGCAGTATTTT.

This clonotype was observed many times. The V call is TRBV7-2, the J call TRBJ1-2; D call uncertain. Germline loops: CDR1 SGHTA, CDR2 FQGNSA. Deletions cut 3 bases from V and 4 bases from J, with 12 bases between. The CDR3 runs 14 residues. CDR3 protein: CASSFAGIGYGYTF. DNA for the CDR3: TGTGCCAGCAGCTTTGCGGGCATAGGCTATGGCTACACCTTC.

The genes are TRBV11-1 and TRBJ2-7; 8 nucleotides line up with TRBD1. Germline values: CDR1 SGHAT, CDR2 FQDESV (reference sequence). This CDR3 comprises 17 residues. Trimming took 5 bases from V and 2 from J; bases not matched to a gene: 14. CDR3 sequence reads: CASSPILGQGRAYEQYF. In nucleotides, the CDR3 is TGTGCCAGCAGCCCAATCCTCGGACAGGGACGGGCCTACGAGCAGTACTTC.

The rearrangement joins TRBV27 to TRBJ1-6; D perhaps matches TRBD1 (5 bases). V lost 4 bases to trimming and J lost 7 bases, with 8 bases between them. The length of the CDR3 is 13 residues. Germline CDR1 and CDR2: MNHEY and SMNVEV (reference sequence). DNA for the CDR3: TGTGCCAGCAGTTGGACAACCAATTCACCCCTCCACTTT. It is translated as CASSWTTNSPLHF.

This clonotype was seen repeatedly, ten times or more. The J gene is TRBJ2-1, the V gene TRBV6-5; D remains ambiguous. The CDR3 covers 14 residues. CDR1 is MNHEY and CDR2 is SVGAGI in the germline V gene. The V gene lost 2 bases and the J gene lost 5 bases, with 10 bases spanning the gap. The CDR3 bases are TGTGCCAGCAGTTACCGCGGCCCTAACAATGAGCAGTTCTTC. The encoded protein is CASSYRGPNNEQFF.

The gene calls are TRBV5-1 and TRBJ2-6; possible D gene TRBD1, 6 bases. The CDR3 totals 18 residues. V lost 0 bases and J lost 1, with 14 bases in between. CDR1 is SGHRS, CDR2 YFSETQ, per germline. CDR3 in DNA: TGCGCCAGCAGCTTGGCGGGACATGGATTTTCTGGGGCCAACGTCCTGACTTTC. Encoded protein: CASSLAGHGFSGANVLTF.

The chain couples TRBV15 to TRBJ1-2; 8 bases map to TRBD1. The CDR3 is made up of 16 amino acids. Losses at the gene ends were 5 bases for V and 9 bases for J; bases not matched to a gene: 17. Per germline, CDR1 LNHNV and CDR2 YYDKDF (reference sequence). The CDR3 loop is CATSSTTGTGFDSYTF. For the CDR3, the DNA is TGTGCCACCAGCTCTACAACCGGGACAGGTTTTGATAGCTACACCTTC.

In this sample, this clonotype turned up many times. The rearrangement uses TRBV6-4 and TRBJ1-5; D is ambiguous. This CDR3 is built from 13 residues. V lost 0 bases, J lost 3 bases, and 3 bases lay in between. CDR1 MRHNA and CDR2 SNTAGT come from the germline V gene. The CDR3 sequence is CASSDSDNQPQHF. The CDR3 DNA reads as TGTGCCAGCAGTGACTCCGACAATCAGCCCCAGCATTTT.

The CDR3 protein is CASSVQDRGYQETQYF. The CDR3 region has the DNA TGTGCCAGCAGCGTACAAGACAGGGGGTACCAAGAGACCCAGTACTTC. The chain is built from TRBV9 and TRBJ2-5; 9 bases are a match to TRBD1. The CDR3 consists of 16 residues. The germline V gene has CDR1 SGDLS and CDR2 YYNGEE. V was clipped by 1 base and J by 0 bases; unmatched bases: 4.

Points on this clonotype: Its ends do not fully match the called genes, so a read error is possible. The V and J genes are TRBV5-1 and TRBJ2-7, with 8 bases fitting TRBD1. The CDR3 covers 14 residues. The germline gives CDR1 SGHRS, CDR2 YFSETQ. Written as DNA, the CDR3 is TGCGCCAGCGGATTGGACAGGGAATATGACGAGCGGTACTTC. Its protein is CASGLDREYDERYF.

The CDR3 DNA reads as TGTGCCAGCAGCCAAGCCCAGGGAAAGTCACCCCTCCACTTT. Protein sequence: CASSQAQGKSPLHF. J is TRBJ1-6 and V is TRBV3-1; weak D call: TRBD1 (5 bases). V was clipped by 1 base and J by 10 bases, with 11 bases between them. Germline assignment: CDR1 LGHDT and CDR2 YNNKEL (reference sequence). The CDR3 spans 14 residues.

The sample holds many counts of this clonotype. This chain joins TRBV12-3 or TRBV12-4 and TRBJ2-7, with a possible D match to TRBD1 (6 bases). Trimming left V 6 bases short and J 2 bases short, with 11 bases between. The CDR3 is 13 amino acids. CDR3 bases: TGTGCCAGCAGCTTTGGACAGCCCTACGAGCAGTACTTC. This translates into CASSFGQPYEQYF.

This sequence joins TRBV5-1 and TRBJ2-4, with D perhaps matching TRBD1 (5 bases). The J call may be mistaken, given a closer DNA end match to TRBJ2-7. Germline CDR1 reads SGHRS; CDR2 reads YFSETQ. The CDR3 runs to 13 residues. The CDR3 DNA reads TGCGCCAGCAGCTATCTTCCAGGGAACGAGCAGTACTTC. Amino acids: CASSYLPGNEQYF.

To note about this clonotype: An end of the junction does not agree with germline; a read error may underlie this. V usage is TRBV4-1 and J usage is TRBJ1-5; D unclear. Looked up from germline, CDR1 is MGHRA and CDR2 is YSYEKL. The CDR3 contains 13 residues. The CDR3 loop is CAGSLLQNQPQHF. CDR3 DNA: TGCGCCGGCAGCCTGCTCCAGAATCAGCCCCAGCATTTT.

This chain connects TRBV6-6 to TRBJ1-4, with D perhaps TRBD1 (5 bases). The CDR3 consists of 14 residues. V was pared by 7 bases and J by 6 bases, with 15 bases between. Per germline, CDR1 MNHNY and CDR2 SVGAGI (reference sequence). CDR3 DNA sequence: TGTGCCAGCACGCGGGACTCCTCCTATGAAAAACTGTTTTTT. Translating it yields CASTRDSSYEKLFF.

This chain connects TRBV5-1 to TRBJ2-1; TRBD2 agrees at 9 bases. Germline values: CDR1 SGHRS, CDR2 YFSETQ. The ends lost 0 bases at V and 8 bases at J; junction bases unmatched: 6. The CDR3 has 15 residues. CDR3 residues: CASSLGGLAGDEQFF. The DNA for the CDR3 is TGCGCCAGCAGCTTGGGGGGACTAGCAGGCGATGAGCAGTTCTTC.

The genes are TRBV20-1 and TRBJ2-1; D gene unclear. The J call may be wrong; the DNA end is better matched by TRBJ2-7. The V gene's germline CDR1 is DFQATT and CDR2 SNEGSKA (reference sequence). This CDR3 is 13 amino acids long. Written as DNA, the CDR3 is TGCAGTGCCAGCCACGGCTCCTACAATGAGCAGTACTTC. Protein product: CSASHGSYNEQYF.

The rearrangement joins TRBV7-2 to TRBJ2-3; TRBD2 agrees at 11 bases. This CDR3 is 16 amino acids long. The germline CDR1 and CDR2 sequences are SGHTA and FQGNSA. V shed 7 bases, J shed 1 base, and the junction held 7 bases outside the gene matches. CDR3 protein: CASNSTSGTGTDTQYF. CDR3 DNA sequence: TGTGCCAGCAACTCGACTAGCGGGACGGGCACAGATACGCAGTATTTT.